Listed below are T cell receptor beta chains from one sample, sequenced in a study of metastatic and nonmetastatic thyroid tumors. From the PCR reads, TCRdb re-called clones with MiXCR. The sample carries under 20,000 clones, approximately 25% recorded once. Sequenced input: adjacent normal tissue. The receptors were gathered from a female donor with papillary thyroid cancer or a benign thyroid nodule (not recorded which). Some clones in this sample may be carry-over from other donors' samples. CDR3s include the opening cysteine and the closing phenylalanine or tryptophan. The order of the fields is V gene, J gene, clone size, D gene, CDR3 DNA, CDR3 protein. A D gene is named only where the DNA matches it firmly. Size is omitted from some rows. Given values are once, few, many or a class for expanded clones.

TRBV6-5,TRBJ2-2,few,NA,TGTGCCAGCAGTTACGACAGTGGAACCGGGGAGCTGTTTTTT,CASSYDSGTGELFF
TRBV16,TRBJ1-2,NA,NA,TGTGCCAGCAGCCAATCATCGGGCTATGGCTACACCTTC,CASSQSSGYGYTF
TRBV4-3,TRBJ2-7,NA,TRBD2,TGCGCCAGCAGCCAGAGCCCGGGACTAAGCTCCTACGAGCAGTACTTC,CASSQSPGLSSYEQYF
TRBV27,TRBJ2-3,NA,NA,TGTGCCAGCAGCGCCAGCTGGCGGACAGATACGCAGTATTTT,CASSASWRTDTQYF
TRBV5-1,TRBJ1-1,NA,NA,TGCGCCAGCAGCAAGACGGTGGGGGACACTGAAGCTTTCTTT,CASSKTVGDTEAFF
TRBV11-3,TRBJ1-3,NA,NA,TGTGCCAGCAGCTCCGGACGGTTCTCTGGAAACACCATATATTTT,CASSSGRFSGNTIYF
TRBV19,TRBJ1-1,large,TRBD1,TGTGCCAGTAGTATTCGACAGGGAAGTACTGAAGCTTTCTTT,CASSIRQGSTEAFF
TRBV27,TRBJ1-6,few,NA,TGTGCCAGCGGGAACTCACCCCTCCACTTT,CASGNSPLHF
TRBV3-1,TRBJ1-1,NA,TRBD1,TGTGCCAGGGGCGGGCAGGGGGATTATAGGAACACTGAAGCTTTCTTT,CARGGQGDYRNTEAFF
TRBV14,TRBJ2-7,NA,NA,TGTGCCAGCAGCCAAGTGGCCCGGCCCTACGAGCAGTACTTC,CASSQVARPYEQYF
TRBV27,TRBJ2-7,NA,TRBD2,TGTGCCAGCAGTTTAAGTAGGCTAGCGGGAGGATACGAGCAGTACTTC,CASSLSRLAGGYEQYF
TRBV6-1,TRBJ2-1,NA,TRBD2,TGTGCCAGCAGTCCTTTCGCGAGGACTAGCAGTGAGCAGTTCTTC,CASSPFARTSSEQFF
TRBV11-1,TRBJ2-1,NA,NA,TGTGCCAGCAGCTTACAGGGTGGGTTGTCCTACAATGAGCAGTTCTTC,CASSLQGGLSYNEQFF
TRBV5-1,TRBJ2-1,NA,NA,TGCGCCAGCAGCTTGATTCCCGGGACCTCCTCCCACAATGAGCAGTTCTTC,CASSLIPGTSSHNEQFF
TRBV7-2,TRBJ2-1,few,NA,TGTGCCAGCAGCTTAACGGTCAATGAGCAGTTCTTC,CASSLTVNEQFF
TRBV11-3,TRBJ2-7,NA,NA,TGTGCCAGCAGCGTTGTACAGGGCCCCTACGAGCAGTACTTC,CASSVVQGPYEQYF
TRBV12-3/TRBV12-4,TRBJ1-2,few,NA,TGTGCCAGCAGTTTTAGTAGGGGTGGCTACACCTTC,CASSFSRGGYTF
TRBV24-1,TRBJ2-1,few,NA,TGTGCCACCAGTGGTCCTAATAACTACAATGAGCAGTTCTTC,CATSGPNNYNEQFF
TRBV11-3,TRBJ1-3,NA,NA,TGTGCCAGCAGCCCTCACACAGGGCGCCTAGGAAACACCATATATTTT,CASSPHTGRLGNTIYF
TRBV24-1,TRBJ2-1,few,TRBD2,TGTGCCACCAGTGAGACCCTAGCGGGAGGGATGGATGAGCAGTTCTTC,CATSETLAGGMDEQFF
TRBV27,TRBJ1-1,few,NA,TGTGCCAGCAGTTTACAGGCCGAGGCCGAAGCTTTCTTT,CASSLQAEAEAFF
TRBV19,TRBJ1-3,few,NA,TGTGCCAGTAGTATGGGGGTCCGGAACTCTGGAAACACCATATATTTT,CASSMGVRNSGNTIYF
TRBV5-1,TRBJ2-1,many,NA,TGCGCCAGCAGGAGGGGCCAGGACAATGAGCAGTTCTTC,CASRRGQDNEQFF
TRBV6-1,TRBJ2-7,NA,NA,TGTGCCAGCAATGAAGGACAGAACTACGATCAGTACTTC,CASNEGQNYDQYF
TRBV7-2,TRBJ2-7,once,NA,TGTGCCAGCAGCTTTGGGATTCCAACAGACGAGCAGTACTTC,CASSFGIPTDEQYF